These 32 T cell receptor beta chains were all obtained from the same sample, sequenced in a study of CD8 T cells in Susac syndrome (dated by TCRdb to about 2019). The library was prepared using the immunoSEQ multiplex PCR assay. RNA was extracted with the RNeasy kit and 0.5 to 1 ug was reverse transcribed using random hexamers. TCRdb's own reprocessing of the public reads used fastp at Q25 and MiXCR and kept productive beta chains. When rows share a CDR3 protein, they turn into one entry using the most common DNA and genes. For this sample there are around 150,000 distinct CDR3 sequences; approximately 93% appear just once. Around 0.093% of the sample lies in the top ten. The sample consisted of CD4+ T cells from PBMCs. The receptors come from a human donor with multiple sclerosis.

This chain links TRBV12-3 or TRBV12-4 with TRBJ2-2; D may match TRBD1 or TRBD2 (6 bases each). CDR3 length: 15 amino acids. The V and J ends lost 6 bases and 5 bases respectively, with 16 bases between them. In DNA, the CDR3 is TGTGCCAGCAGGCGGGGACAAAGTGGGACCGGGGAGCTGTTTTTT. Protein sequence: CASRRGQSGTGELFF.

The CDR3 DNA is TGTGCCAGCAGTTCCCGGACCGGGAACACTGAAGCTTTCTTT. Encoded protein: CASSSRTGNTEAFF. The chain combines TRBV6-5 with TRBJ1-1; D is ambiguous. The ends were cut back, 4 bases at V and 1 base at J, with 10 bases in the middle. CDR1 MNHEY and CDR2 SVGAGI come from the germline V gene. CDR3 length equals 14 residues.

CDR3 nucleotide sequence: TGTGCCAGCACCTTGGAAGTAGGGGACACAGATACGCAGTATTTT. Its translation is CASTLEVGDTDTQYF. The chain joins TRBV6-1 to TRBJ2-3; D is perhaps TRBD1 (5 bases). Germline CDR1 is MNHNS and CDR2 is SASEGT. The CDR3 has 15 residues. V dropped 7 bases and J dropped 2 bases, with 16 bases sitting between them.

V gene TRBV29-1 combines with J gene TRBJ1-2; tentative D call: TRBD1 (5 bases). The V end lost 7 bases, the J end lost 8 bases, and 17 bases lay between the germline ends. CDR3 size: 12 residues. Germline V gene sequence: CDR1 SQVTM, CDR2 ANQGSEA. Written as DNA, the CDR3 is TGCAGCGCCTTGGCAGGGAGAAGCGGCTACACCTTC. This gives the protein CSALAGRSGYTF.

The chain links TRBV5-1 to TRBJ2-5; the match to TRBD2 covers 7 bases. Germline loops: CDR1 SGHRS, CDR2 YFSETQ. V was pared by 0 bases and J by 5 bases, with 10 bases of the junction left unmatched. The CDR3 runs 16 residues. The CDR3 sequence: CASSLGVAGLEETQYF. For the CDR3, the DNA is TGCGCCAGCAGCTTGGGTGTAGCGGGTCTGGAGGAGACCCAGTACTTC. Supplemented by reference TRBV5-1 and TRBJ2-5, the full variable domain reads KAGVTQTPRYLIKTRGQQVTLSCSPISGHRSVSWYQQTPGQGLQFLFEYFSETQRNKGNFPGRFSGRQFSNSRSEMNVSTLELGDSALYLCASSLGVAGLEETQYFGPGTRLLVL.

This chain links TRBV2 with TRBJ1-5; D is possibly TRBD1 (5 bases). CDR1 and CDR2 from the germline V gene are SNHLY and FYNNEI. CDR3 size: 13 residues. The V and J ends lost 8 bases and 3 bases respectively, with 11 bases between them. The CDR3 bases are TGTGCCAGCGCGACAGCCCCCAATCAGCCCCAGCATTTT. The encoded protein is CASATAPNQPQHF.

The chain employs TRBV20-1 and TRBJ1-1; perhaps TRBD1 as D (5 bases). Per the germline V gene, CDR1 is DFQATT and CDR2 is SNEGSKA (reference sequence). This CDR3 comprises 10 residues. The V gene lost 3 bases and the J gene lost 7 bases, with 6 bases spanning the gap. The CDR3 sequence: CSASRGEAFF. DNA of the CDR3: TGCAGTGCTAGTAGGGGTGAAGCTTTCTTT.

The rearrangement joins TRBV20-1 to TRBJ2-3; TRBD2 matches 7 bases. V was clipped by 3 bases and J by 4 bases; unmatched bases: 7. CDR1 DFQATT and CDR2 SNEGSKA come from the germline V gene (reference sequence). The CDR3 length is 14 residues. For the CDR3, the DNA is TGCAGTGCTAGCGGGGGGACTGACGCAGATACGCAGTATTTT. It codes for CSASGGTDADTQYF.

This chain links TRBV6-1 with TRBJ2-3; 7 bases map to TRBD1. The CDR3 has 16 residues. Germline V gives CDR1 MNHNS, CDR2 SASEGT. V dropped 6 bases and J dropped 0; count of bases not matched to a gene: 9. CDR3 protein: CASRPGTATSTDTQYF. The CDR3 DNA reads as TGTGCCAGCAGGCCGGGGACAGCTACTAGCACAGATACGCAGTATTTT.

V gene TRBV3-1 combines with J gene TRBJ2-6; no definite D call. Per the germline V gene, CDR1 is LGHDT and CDR2 is YNNKEL (reference sequence). CDR3 length: 14 amino acids. V was shortened by 2 bases and J by 4 bases, with 6 bases between the two germline ends. This CDR3 is CASSQKKGANVLTF. In DNA, the CDR3 is TGTGCCAGCAGCCAAAAAAAAGGGGCCAACGTCCTGACTTTC.

The rearrangement links TRBV12-3 or TRBV12-4 to TRBJ2-5; 12 bases line up with TRBD1. The V gene end was trimmed by 4 bases and the J gene end by 7 bases; junction bases not matched to a gene: 7. The CDR3 sequence is 15 residues long. The CDR3 sequence: CASSSGTGGAVTQYF. CDR3 bases: TGTGCCAGCAGTTCCGGGACAGGGGGCGCGGTGACCCAGTACTTC.

The V gene is TRBV4-3, the J gene TRBJ1-1; unclear D gene. CDR1 and CDR2 (germline): LGHNA, YSLEER. Trimming left V 0 bases short and J 1 base short, with 6 bases between. The CDR3 length is 14 residues. The CDR3 region is CASSQDLWNTEAFF. DNA of the CDR3: TGCGCCAGCAGCCAAGATCTATGGAACACTGAAGCTTTCTTT.

The rearrangement links TRBV5-1 to TRBJ1-1, with a possible D match to TRBD1 (5 bases). Germline V gene data show CDR1 as SGHRS and CDR2 as YFSETQ. This CDR3 comprises 15 residues. V lost 1 base and J 0 bases, leaving 10 bases between the germline ends. CDR3 in DNA: TGCGCCAGCAGCTTGTCTGGGACGGTGAACACTGAAGCTTTCTTT. This gives the protein CASSLSGTVNTEAFF.

This rearrangement joins TRBV29-1 to TRBJ1-1, with 9 bases that match TRBD1. Unmatched junction bases numbered 9, after V lost 8 bases and J lost 5 bases. Germline V gene sequence: CDR1 SQVTM, CDR2 ANQGSEA. The CDR3 runs 13 residues. CDR3 protein: CSSTGTGRTEAFF. In nucleotides, the CDR3 is TGCAGCTCCACCGGGACAGGGAGAACTGAAGCTTTCTTT.

The chain recombines TRBV5-1 with TRBJ1-6; 8 bases align to TRBD1. The CDR3 consists of 15 residues. Germline V gene lookup returns CDR1 SGHRS and CDR2 YFSETQ. The J segment lost 8 bases and the V segment lost 0 bases, leaving 4 bases of the junction unmatched. DNA of the CDR3: TGCGCCAGCAGCTTGGCTCAGGGGGCCTATTCACCCCTCCACTTT. Translated, it gives CASSLAQGAYSPLHF.

The chain employs TRBV20-1 and TRBJ1-1; D gene unclear. The V end was cut by 0 bases, the J end by 2 bases, with 10 bases between. The germline V gene encodes CDR1 DFQATT and CDR2 SNEGSKA (reference sequence). CDR3 length: 14 residues. The DNA for the CDR3 is TGCAGTGCTAGAGAAACTGAGGCCAACACTGAAGCTTTCTTT. Translating gives CSARETEANTEAFF.

The J gene is TRBJ2-7, the V gene TRBV18; 8 bases map to TRBD1. CDR1 KGHSH and CDR2 LQKENI come from the germline V gene. The junction had 11 bases not matched to a gene; V was cut back by 4 bases and J by 6 bases. This CDR3 spans 15 amino acids. This chain's CDR3 is CASSLEIGQGREQYF. The CDR3, as DNA: TGTGCCAGCTCACTCGAGATAGGACAGGGACGCGAGCAGTACTTC.

The chain links TRBV5-1 to TRBJ1-1; D call uncertain. The V gene's germline CDR1 is SGHRS and CDR2 YFSETQ. The CDR3 totals 15 residues. Trimming cost V 5 bases and J 0 bases, with 14 bases left between them. CDR3 residues: CASSDPGSMNTEAFF. The CDR3 DNA sequence: TGCGCCAGCAGTGACCCGGGCTCCATGAACACTGAAGCTTTCTTT.

V usage is TRBV12-3 or TRBV12-4 and J usage is TRBJ2-1, with 12 bases that match TRBD2. J gave up 7 bases and V 5 bases, and 6 bases lay outside the gene matches. The CDR3 loop spans 15 amino acids. The CDR3 protein is CASSIRLAGVNEQFF. CDR3 DNA sequence: TGTGCCAGCAGTATAAGACTAGCGGGAGTTAATGAGCAGTTCTTC.

This rearrangement joins TRBV19 to TRBJ1-3; no clear D gene. The CDR3 is 15 residues long. CDR1 is LNHDA and CDR2 is SQIVND in the germline V gene (reference sequence). V was pared by 5 bases and J by 1 base, with 12 bases between. The CDR3 DNA reads as TGTGCCAGTAGTCTCCTGGCCGGATCTGGAAACACCATATATTTT. Its translation is CASSLLAGSGNTIYF.

The V gene is TRBV29-1, the J gene TRBJ1-1, with D uncertain. Trimming shortened V by 5 bases and J by 8 bases, and 18 bases separated the two germline ends. This CDR3 is 13 amino acids long. CDR1 SQVTM and CDR2 ANQGSEA come from the germline V gene. CDR3 residues: CSVRDRYPAEAFF. DNA for the CDR3: TGCAGCGTTCGGGATCGTTATCCTGCCGAAGCTTTCTTT.

The chain couples TRBV5-4 to TRBJ1-1; maybe TRBD1 (6 bases). CDR3 length: 16 amino acids. Germline V CDR1 and CDR2: SGHNT, YYREEE (reference sequence). Trimming shortened V by 6 bases and J by 1 base, and 19 bases separated the two germline ends. Written as DNA, the CDR3 is TGTGCCAGCACCCGCTCCAGGGGCTCGAGGAACACTGAAGCTTTCTTT. Protein product: CASTRSRGSRNTEAFF.

The gene calls are TRBV4-1 and TRBJ1-2, with no clear D. CDR3 length: 14 amino acids. V gave up 0 bases and J gave up 4 bases, with 9 bases separating them. CDR1 is MGHRA and CDR2 is YSYEKL in the germline V gene. The CDR3, as DNA: TGCGCCAGCAGCCAAGATTCAGGATTCTATGGCTACACCTTC. It specifies CASSQDSGFYGYTF.

The gene calls are TRBV6-6 and TRBJ1-6; D unresolved. The germline V gene encodes CDR1 MNHNY and CDR2 SVGAGI (reference sequence). V dropped 2 bases and J dropped 7 bases, with 12 bases sitting between them. The CDR3 has 15 amino acids. The CDR3 reads CASSYEARRNSPLHF. CDR3 DNA: TGTGCCAGCAGTTACGAAGCGCGTCGGAATTCACCCCTCCACTTT.

In its sample, this clonotype was seen once. The rearrangement joins TRBV5-4 to TRBJ1-4, with 8 positions matching TRBD1. The CDR3 is 14 amino acids. Germline V gives CDR1 SGHNT, CDR2 YYREEE (reference sequence). With V trimmed by 4 bases and J by 8 bases, 7 bases remained unmatched. DNA of the CDR3: TGTGCCAGCAGCCTGACAGGGGAAGCGGAAAAACTGTTTTTT. Protein product: CASSLTGEAEKLFF.

The chain uses TRBV7-9 and TRBJ1-1; D remains ambiguous. The V gene lost 1 base and the J gene lost 3 bases, with 6 bases spanning the gap. There are 13 residues in the CDR3. CDR1 is SEHNR, CDR2 FQNEAQ, per germline (reference sequence). The CDR3 DNA reads as TGTGCCAGCAGCTTAGAAGCGGACACTGAAGCTTTCTTT. It specifies CASSLEADTEAFF.

This sequence joins TRBV2 and TRBJ1-1; TRBD1 aligns across 7 bases. This CDR3 is built from 12 residues. Trimming at V came to 6 bases and at J to 6 bases, leaving 4 bases not matched to a gene. CDR1 and CDR2 (germline): SNHLY, FYNNEI. The CDR3 DNA reads TGTGCCAGCAGCGGGCAGGGGGCTGAAGCTTTCTTT. Translated, it gives CASSGQGAEAFF.

J is TRBJ2-2 and V is TRBV2; D may match TRBD1 or TRBD2 (7 bases each). The CDR3 is made up of 14 amino acids. Trimming shortened V by 5 bases and J by 7 bases, and 14 bases separated the two germline ends. Germline V CDR1 and CDR2: SNHLY, FYNNEI. CDR3 sequence reads: CASSPQGGFGELFF. The DNA of the CDR3 is TGTGCCAGCAGTCCCCAGGGGGGGTTCGGGGAGCTGTTTTTT.

The chain recombines TRBV27 with TRBJ2-6; D is ambiguous. V was pared by 7 bases and J by 0 bases, with 10 bases between. CDR1 and CDR2 (germline): MNHEY, SMNVEV (reference sequence). The CDR3 has 15 amino acids. The CDR3 protein is CASTTLGSGANVLTF. The CDR3 DNA is TGTGCCAGCACTACCTTAGGCTCTGGGGCCAACGTCCTGACTTTC. The entire variable domain, with the rest obtained from reference TRBV27 and TRBJ2-6, is as follows: EAQVTQNPRYLITVTGKKLTVTCSQNMNHEYMSWYRQDPGLGLRQIYYSMNVEVTDKGDVPEGYKVSRKEKRNFPLILESPSPNQTSLYFCASTTLGSGANVLTFGAGSRLTVL.

The J gene is TRBJ2-3, the V gene TRBV5-1, with a possible D match to TRBD1 (5 bases). Germline lookup yields CDR1 SGHRS and CDR2 YFSETQ. The V end lost 2 bases, the J end lost 2 bases, and 9 bases lay between the germline ends. This CDR3 is 14 amino acids long. This chain's CDR3 is CASSFDRITDTQYF. Written as DNA, the CDR3 is TGCGCCAGCAGCTTTGACAGAATCACAGATACGCAGTATTTT.

V gene TRBV6-5 combines with J gene TRBJ2-7, with 7 bases that match TRBD1. Trimming took 7 bases from V and 2 from J; bases not matched to a gene: 8. The CDR3 has 14 residues. From germline, CDR1 is MNHEY and CDR2 SVGAGI. The CDR3 sequence is CASTETGWPYEQYF. CDR3 DNA: TGTGCCAGCACCGAGACAGGGTGGCCCTACGAGCAGTACTTC.

This clonotype was picked up one time. The chain's CDR3 is CASRADSRNSPLHF. The CDR3 DNA sequence: TGTGCCAGCAGGGCAGACAGCCGGAATTCACCCCTCCACTTT. The rearrangement joins TRBV12-3 or TRBV12-4 to TRBJ1-6; maybe TRBD1 (5 bases). Trimming shortened V by 6 bases and J by 7 bases, and 13 bases separated the two germline ends. This CDR3 region has 14 residues.